Below, one T cell receptor (beta chain) is given with its context. The specificity of this receptor is unknown. Nothing much larger sits one base from this clone, and base qualities are not available. TCRbeta CDR3 regions were amplified from genomic DNA using the immunoSEQ Assay, a bias-controlled multiplex PCR. On the study's bioinformatics: The number of nucleated cells in each sample was estimated from the amplification of reference gene primers within the assay. To quantify the absolute abundance of each unique TCRbeta CDR3 rearrangement, sequence reads were collapsed and filtered. For each sample, productive Simpson clonality was calculated by taking the square root of Simpson's diversity index across productive rearrangements. Drawn from immuneACCESS, this table holds only the in-frame rearrangements with V and J called that TCRdb kept. Clones are partly lost; checked studies trace under half to an unresolved V gene and leave the rest unexplained. For V, J and clone size, that table is used; D and trimming come from the DNA. The table for this sample lists under 300,000 clones; 88% of them were counted only once. In total, the top ten clones hold roughly 0.8% of the sample.

The sample is drawn from a study of blood T cell repertoires in COVID-19 (dated by TCRdb to about 2020). Regarding the study in general: The collaborator samples originated in the United States, Italy and Spain and spanned the acute and convalescent phases of COVID-19. Deeply sampled blood TCRbeta repertoires from subjects exposed to, actively infected with, or recovered from COVID-19 were included in the dataset. The material from the prospective study consisted of cDNA or gDNA derived from T cells, B-cell-depleted T cells, or PBMCs. The repertoires were released in a freely available public database intended as a resource for research on the immune response to SARS-CoV-2. Samples came from the ongoing ImmuneRACE study (first 160 participants) plus 1,254 subjects from 6 global collaborators. A de-identified subject ID, COVID-19 status, age in years and sex were almost always included in the sample metadata. Where available, HLA class I and class II types were obtained from metadata supplied by the sample provider rather than from assay-based typing.

At the junction V is shortened by 4 bases and J by 2 bases, with 14 bases in between. Its CDR3 holds 15 amino acids, cysteine through phenylalanine. Left in the record is the CDR3 DNA by itself, 45 bases read in frame from the first base. Via the germline V gene, CDR1 is SGHDN and CDR2 FVKESK. Whole blood was collected in K2EDTA tubes by collaborating institutions according to the institutions' own protocols. For TCRbeta analysis, collaborator samples were shipped as frozen whole blood, as isolated PBMCs, or as DNA extracted from either sample type. Overall results and qualifications from the work: The quantity of clinical and demographic metadata differed by source and by participant and was supplied without curation.

Sequencing was done on a sample of peripheral blood. This receptor was obtained from a woman in her 30s with acute or convalescent COVID-19. The chain was built from TRBV14 and TRBJ2-5; the D segment could be TRBD2, given 5 matching bases. The DNA reads TGTGCCAGCAGCCGGGGTCCCCCGGGGCAAGAGACCCAGTACTTC. Protein translation: CASSRGPPGQETQYF.